The 24 T cell receptor beta chains below come from one sample, sequenced in a study of T-cell reconstitution after alpha-beta-depleted transplantation in children. Unique molecular identifiers featured in how the TCRbeta library was prepared. In TCRdb, the PCR reads were re-called with MiXCR into one record per CDR3 protein. The data show approximately 590,000 distinct CDR3 sequences, about 11% seen once. Specimen: PBMCs from the stem cell graft donor, collected from the stem cell graft. The receptors here all came from a human donor who donated a stem cell graft to a child with acute myeloid leukemia.

The V call is TRBV7-2, the J call TRBJ2-1, with a possible D match to TRBD2 (7 bases). CDR3 length: 16 amino acids. Trimming cost V 0 bases and J 4 bases, with 13 bases left between them. From germline, CDR1 is SGHTA and CDR2 FQGNSA. This chain's CDR3 is CASSLAGGLEYNEQFF. CDR3 bases: TGTGCCAGCAGCTTAGCGGGGGGGCTGGAGTACAATGAGCAGTTCTTC.

This clonotype was seen many times. This chain connects TRBV12-3 or TRBV12-4 to TRBJ2-7; TRBD1 aligns across 7 bases. V lost 2 bases, J lost 4 bases, and 8 bases stayed unmatched. CDR3 length equals 15 residues. CDR3 sequence (DNA): TGTGCCAGCAGTTTACGACAGGGCCTATCGTACGAGCAGTACTTC. Its protein product is CASSLRQGLSYEQYF.

This clonotype was found a few times. This sequence joins TRBV25-1 and TRBJ2-5; D is ambiguous. Germline CDR1 reads MGHDK; CDR2 reads SYGVNS. Trimming cost V 1 base and J 10 bases, with 16 bases left between them. The CDR3 covers 14 residues. The CDR3 region is CASSEFGDTLRQYF. The CDR3 DNA reads TGTGCCAGCAGTGAATTTGGTGACACCCTTCGCCAGTACTTC.

This clonotype was seen more than once but under ten times. One junction end disagrees with the germline gene, perhaps due to a read error. The chain has TRBV3-1 and TRBJ2-3, with D tentatively TRBD2 (6 bases). The germline CDR1 and CDR2 sequences are LGHDT and YNNKEL (reference sequence). The CDR3 totals 17 residues. CDR3 DNA: TGTGCCAGCTGCCAAGACCATCCTAGCGTCACCTCGGATACGCAGTATTTT. It translates to CASCQDHPSVTSDTQYF.

A word on this clonotype: Possible read error: a much larger clone is one base away. The chain is built from TRBV3-1 and TRBJ1-1, with 9 bases lining up with TRBD1. Germline values: CDR1 LGHDT, CDR2 YNNKEL (reference sequence). The CDR3 runs 19 residues. The CDR3 here is CACSVTQGAIRVGETEAFF. The CDR3 bases are TGTGCCTGCAGTGTCACACAGGGGGCGATCCGCGTTGGGGAAACTGAAGCTTTCTTT.

The table lists this clonotype with many counts. The rearrangement joins TRBV20-1 to TRBJ2-3; TRBD2 matches at 8 bases. Germline V gene sequence: CDR1 DFQATT, CDR2 SNEGSKA (reference sequence). V was clipped by 3 bases and J by 6 bases; unmatched bases: 5. This CDR3 comprises 13 residues. The CDR3 protein is CSASGRAHDTQYF. CDR3 DNA: TGCAGTGCTAGCGGGAGGGCCCACGATACGCAGTATTTT.

This clonotype has only a few counts. The genes are TRBV6-6 and TRBJ1-6; D unresolved. V was trimmed by 6 bases and J by 9 bases, leaving 9 bases between them. Germline CDR1 MNHNY, CDR2 SVGAGI (reference sequence). The CDR3 sequence is 12 residues long. This chain's CDR3 is CASRDLGSPLHF. CDR3 DNA sequence: TGTGCCAGCAGAGATCTGGGTTCACCCCTCCACTTT.

This clonotype was recorded at least ten times. Relative to the germline gene, one junction end is altered; a read error may explain this. The rearrangement links TRBV12-3 or TRBV12-4 to TRBJ2-3; no clear D. The CDR3 contains 12 residues. DNA for the CDR3: TGTGCCAGCAGATTAGAGGAAGATACGCAGTATTTT. Protein product: CASRLEEDTQYF.

In DNA, the CDR3 is TGTGCCAGTAGTATGGGTACAATCAAGCCCCAGCATTTT. It encodes CASSMGTIKPQHF. The chain couples TRBV19 to TRBJ1-5; D uncertain. The V and J ends lost 3 bases and 8 bases respectively, with 11 bases between them. Germline assignment: CDR1 LNHDA and CDR2 SQIVND (reference sequence). The CDR3 has 13 amino acids.

This clonotype was counted ten times or more. The chain carries TRBV7-2 and TRBJ2-1, with a tentative D call TRBD2 (6 bases). The V gene lost 5 bases and the J gene lost 3 bases, with 14 bases spanning the gap. This CDR3 comprises 15 residues. The germline CDR1 and CDR2 sequences are SGHTA and FQGNSA. CDR3 sequence (DNA): TGTGCCAGCAGCAAAAGCGGGTCCCACTACAATGAGCAGTTCTTC. Translated, it gives CASSKSGSHYNEQFF.

Many counts were recorded for this clonotype. The chain is built from TRBV29-1 and TRBJ2-5; TRBD2 matches at 11 bases. Germline loops: CDR1 SQVTM, CDR2 ANQGSEA. The CDR3 runs to 15 residues. The V gene end was trimmed by 8 bases and the J gene end by 1 base; junction bases not matched to a gene: 9. The CDR3 here is CSIGTSGVSQETQYF. DNA for the CDR3: TGCAGCATAGGGACTAGCGGAGTGAGCCAAGAGACCCAGTACTTC.

This rearrangement joins TRBV12-3 or TRBV12-4 to TRBJ1-1; perhaps TRBD1 as D (6 bases). V lost 8 bases and J lost 5, with 21 bases in between. This CDR3 is 15 amino acids long. This CDR3 is CASGNFLGGRTEAFF. The CDR3 DNA is TGTGCCAGCGGTAACTTCTTGGGGGGCCGAACTGAAGCTTTCTTT.

The J gene is TRBJ1-1, the V gene TRBV28; possible D gene TRBD1, 6 bases. CDR1 and CDR2 from the germline V gene are MDHEN and SYDVKM. CDR3 length equals 16 residues. The V and J ends lost 7 bases and 3 bases respectively, with 21 bases between them. The CDR3 sequence: CASIGTGGAMDTEAFF. Written as DNA, the CDR3 is TGTGCCAGCATTGGAACCGGGGGGGCAATGGACACTGAAGCTTTCTTT.

The rearrangement links TRBV7-9 to TRBJ2-7, with D possibly being TRBD2 (6 bases). Germline V lookup: CDR1 SEHNR, CDR2 FQNEAQ (reference sequence). This CDR3 is built from 14 residues. Trimming pared 5 bases from V and 2 bases from J, leaving 13 bases between. CDR3: CASSNRDWTYEQYF. The CDR3 coding sequence is TGTGCCAGCAGCAACCGGGACTGGACCTACGAGCAGTACTTC.

Only a few counts were recorded for this clonotype. The chain carries TRBV30 and TRBJ1-3, with unresolved D. The CDR3 sequence is 12 residues long. The V gene lost 5 bases and the J gene lost 0 bases, with 5 bases spanning the gap. CDR1 and CDR2 from the germline V gene are GTSNPN and SVGIG (reference sequence). CDR3 in amino acids: CAWRDSGNTIYF. The CDR3 coding sequence is TGTGCCTGGCGCGACTCTGGAAACACCATATATTTT. Combining the CDR3 with reference TRBV30 and TRBJ1-3 gives the whole variable domain SQTIHQWPATLVQPVGSPLSLECTVEGTSNPNLYWYRQAAGRGLQLLFYSVGIGQISSEVPQNLSASRPQDRQFILSSKKLLLSDSGFYLCAWRDSGNTIYFGEGSWLTVV.

This clonotype was recorded a few times. The CDR3 DNA reads TGTGCCAGCAGTTACGGGACTAGCGGGAGAGCTAAGACCCAGTACTTC. It specifies CASSYGTSGRAKTQYF. The J gene is TRBJ2-5, the V gene TRBV6-5, with TRBD2 matching 14 bases. The CDR3 spans 16 residues. Germline trimming cut 2 bases from V and 6 bases from J; bases unmatched to any gene: 5. The V gene's germline CDR1 is MNHEY and CDR2 SVGAGI.

This clonotype was seen a handful of times. The gene calls are TRBV7-9 and TRBJ2-7; TRBD1 matches 7 bases. The germline CDR1 and CDR2 sequences are SEHNR and FQNEAQ (reference sequence). The CDR3 has 16 amino acids. V trimming: 4 bases; J trimming: 2 bases; junction bases outside the gene matches: 11. The CDR3 reads CASSSVASGGTYEQYF. The CDR3 DNA follows: TGTGCCAGCAGCTCAGTGGCGTCAGGGGGAACCTACGAGCAGTACTTC.

J is TRBJ2-3 and V is TRBV7-2, with 14 bases aligning to TRBD2. V dropped 8 bases and J dropped 3; count of bases not matched to a gene: 7. CDR1 is SGHTA, CDR2 FQGNSA, per germline. The CDR3 spans 16 residues. The chain's CDR3 is CASGTSGSRATDTQYF. The CDR3 nucleotides read TGTGCCAGCGGGACTAGCGGGAGTCGGGCGACAGATACGCAGTATTTT.

The sample holds a few counts of this clonotype. The chain uses TRBV20-1 and TRBJ2-1; no reliable D call. Germline V gene sequence: CDR1 DFQATT, CDR2 SNEGSKA (reference sequence). Trimming took off 0 bases at V and 7 bases at J, with 13 bases between the two ends. The CDR3 extends over 14 amino acids. The CDR3 bases are TGCAGTGCTAGAGAACGCAGGTTGGGGAATGAGCAGTTCTTC. It translates to CSARERRLGNEQFF.

J is TRBJ2-1 and V is TRBV3-1; the match to TRBD2 covers 9 bases. Germline V CDR1 and CDR2: LGHDT, YNNKEL (reference sequence). The CDR3 is made up of 15 amino acids. V trimming: 1 base; J trimming: 6 bases; junction bases outside the gene matches: 4. CDR3 in DNA: TGTGCCAGCAGCCAAGCCCGGACTAGCGTCAATGAGCAGTTCTTC. This sequence encodes CASSQARTSVNEQFF.

The chain carries TRBV3-1 and TRBJ2-3, with 10 positions matching TRBD2. This CDR3 region has 16 residues. Trimming removed 4 bases from V and 3 bases from J; junction bases left unmatched: 7. Germline lookup yields CDR1 LGHDT and CDR2 YNNKEL (reference sequence). The CDR3 sequence: CASSPTSSGSTDTQYF. As DNA, the CDR3 is TGTGCCAGCAGCCCCACCTCTAGCGGGAGTACAGATACGCAGTATTTT.

Ten or more counts support this clonotype. The chain recombines TRBV7-2 with TRBJ2-1; D is uncertain. The germline V gene has CDR1 SGHTA and CDR2 FQGNSA. The V end was cut by 0 bases, the J end by 7 bases, with 10 bases between. CDR3 length: 14 residues. The CDR3 nucleotides read TGTGCCAGCAGCTTAGCGAGCAGGTCGAATGAGCAGTTCTTC. It translates to CASSLASRSNEQFF.

In its sample, this clonotype was seen many times. V is TRBV7-2 and J is TRBJ2-3, with 11 positions matching TRBD2. Per the germline V gene, CDR1 is SGHTA and CDR2 is FQGNSA. V gave up 6 bases and J gave up 5 bases; unmatched junction bases: 4. The CDR3 is 14 residues long. This chain's CDR3 is CASSSGRAVDTQYF. CDR3 nucleotide sequence: TGTGCCAGCAGTAGCGGGAGGGCTGTAGATACGCAGTATTTT. Together with reference TRBV7-2 and TRBJ2-3, the CDR3 gives the full variable domain: GAGVSQSPSNKVTEKGKDVELRCDPISGHTALYWYRQSLGQGLEFLIYFQGNSAPDKSGLPSDRFSAERTGGSVSTLTIQRTQQEDSAVYLCASSSGRAVDTQYFGPGTRLTVL.

This clonotype was seen at least ten times. This rearrangement joins TRBV20-1 to TRBJ2-7; TRBD2 matches 7 bases. The V gene end was trimmed by 0 bases and the J gene end by 4 bases; junction bases not matched to a gene: 12. Germline assignment: CDR1 DFQATT and CDR2 SNEGSKA (reference sequence). The CDR3 is made up of 16 amino acids. The CDR3 sequence is CSARDPSGGSAYEQYF. The CDR3 bases are TGCAGTGCTAGAGATCCCTCGGGCGGGAGCGCATACGAGCAGTACTTC.